The 26 T cell receptor beta chains below were found in one sample sequenced in a study of blood T cell repertoires in COVID-19. Here immunoSEQ multiplex PCR was the method, and the copy in TCRdb shows in-frame clones only, minus some. The data contain about 60,000 clones, roughly 85% of them singletons. Source material: peripheral blood. The receptors shown here come from a human donor in a cohort sampled during active COVID-19.

This chain connects TRBV7-2 to TRBJ2-7, with 8 bases identical to TRBD2. This CDR3 comprises 17 residues. Germline V gene lookup returns CDR1 SGHTA and CDR2 FQGNSA. V was pared by 2 bases and J by 3 bases, with 12 bases of the junction left unmatched. CDR3 sequence: CASSLPLSGGIYYEQYF. The CDR3 region has the DNA TGTGCCAGCAGCTTACCTTTATCGGGGGGGATATACTACGAGCAGTACTTC.

This clone was seen only once. The chain carries TRBV7-7 and TRBJ2-3; possible D gene TRBD2, 6 bases. The V end was cut by 4 bases, the J end by 3 bases, with 14 bases between. CDR1 and CDR2 from the germline V gene are SSHAT and FNYEAQ (reference sequence). This CDR3 is built from 15 residues. Here the CDR3 DNA reads TGTGCCAGCAGCTCGGGACTTGGGCTGACAGATACGCAGTATTTT. This gives the protein CASSSGLGLTDTQYF. Together with reference TRBV7-7 and TRBJ2-3, the CDR3 gives the full variable domain: GAGVSQSPRYKVTKRGQDVTLRCDPISSHATLYWYQQALGQGPEFLTYFNYEAQPDKSGLPSDRFSAERPEGSISTLTIQRTEQRDSAMYRCASSSGLGLTDTQYFGPGTRLTVL.

This clone appeared a single time. This chain joins TRBV5-6 and TRBJ1-2; 9 nucleotides match TRBD1. The CDR3 is 14 residues long. V lost 4 bases, J lost 3 bases, and 4 bases stayed unmatched. Germline CDR1 reads SGHDT; CDR2 reads YYEEEE. The CDR3 nucleotides are TGTGCCAGCAGCCGGGACAGGGTTGACTATGGCTACACCTTC. Translation gives CASSRDRVDYGYTF.

The chain uses TRBV9 and TRBJ2-2; D is perhaps TRBD2 (6 bases). CDR1 is SGDLS, CDR2 YYNGEE, per germline. The CDR3 length is 15 residues. Trimming shortened V by 6 bases and J by 3 bases, and 15 bases separated the two germline ends. The CDR3 loop is CASTRLATDTGELFF. Here the CDR3 DNA reads TGTGCCAGCACCCGGCTAGCGACTGACACCGGGGAGCTGTTTTTT.

This clone was counted many times. The rearrangement uses TRBV2 and TRBJ1-4, with 7 positions matching TRBD1. The CDR3 runs 15 residues. Germline V lookup: CDR1 SNHLY, CDR2 FYNNEI. The J segment lost 5 bases and the V segment lost 6 bases, leaving 9 bases of the junction unmatched. This CDR3 reads CASRMSGQTNEKLFF. The CDR3 DNA is TGTGCCAGCAGGATGTCGGGACAGACCAATGAAAAACTGTTTTTT.

This clone has just a few counts. The V and J genes are TRBV5-6 and TRBJ2-3; D is possibly TRBD1 (6 bases). The germline V gene encodes CDR1 SGHDT and CDR2 YYEEEE. This CDR3 spans 13 amino acids. Trimming pared 0 bases from V and 5 bases from J, leaving 7 bases between. CDR3 in amino acids: CASSLDRVDTQYF. The CDR3 nucleotides read TGTGCCAGCAGCTTGGACAGGGTAGATACGCAGTATTTT. Together with reference TRBV5-6 and TRBJ2-3, the CDR3 gives the full variable domain: DAGVTQSPTHLIKTRGQQVTLRCSPKSGHDTVSWYQQALGQGPQFIFQYYEEEERQRGNFPDRFSGHQFPNYSSELNVNALLLGDSALYLCASSLDRVDTQYFGPGTRLTVL.

The chain joins TRBV7-2 to TRBJ2-1; the match to TRBD2 covers 16 bases. Germline CDR1 is SGHTA and CDR2 is FQGNSA. After removal of 5 bases from V and 8 bases from J, the junction contained 3 bases not matched to a gene. This CDR3 is built from 15 residues. The CDR3 is CASSRGTSGGDEQFF. In DNA form, the CDR3 reads TGTGCCAGCAGCCGTGGGACTAGCGGGGGGGATGAGCAGTTCTTC. The entire variable domain, with the rest obtained from reference TRBV7-2 and TRBJ2-1, is as follows: GAGVSQSPSNKVTEKGKDVELRCDPISGHTALYWYRQSLGQGLEFLIYFQGNSAPDKSGLPSDRFSAERTGGSVSTLTIQRTQQEDSAVYLCASSRGTSGGDEQFFGPGTRLTVL.

This chain links TRBV28 with TRBJ2-7; 11 bases are a match to TRBD1. The CDR3 runs to 15 residues. CDR1 is MDHEN, CDR2 SYDVKM, per germline. V shed 6 bases, J shed 3 bases, and the junction held 7 bases outside the gene matches. DNA of the CDR3: TGTGCCAGCAGCGGACCGGGACAGGGGGGCTACGAGCAGTACTTC. Translated, it gives CASSGPGQGGYEQYF.

The CDR3 protein is CASMAGGWWNSPLHF. For the CDR3, the DNA is TGTGCCAGCATGGCAGGGGGCTGGTGGAATTCACCCCTCCACTTT. The chain carries TRBV27 and TRBJ1-6; 8 bases are shared with TRBD1. This CDR3 has 15 amino acids. Germline-derived CDR1 and CDR2 are MNHEY and SMNVEV (reference sequence). J was trimmed by 7 bases and V by 7 bases; bases with no gene match: 9.

This chain uses TRBV7-9 with TRBJ2-6, with D possibly being TRBD1 (5 bases). Trimming left V 5 bases short and J 0 bases short, with 20 bases between. The germline CDR1 and CDR2 sequences are SEHNR and FQNEAQ (reference sequence). This CDR3 has 19 residues. This chain's CDR3 is CASSALGAGSISGANVLTF. CDR3 nucleotide sequence: TGTGCCAGCAGCGCTTTAGGGGCAGGGTCTATCTCTGGGGCCAACGTCCTGACTTTC.

This clone was detected only a few times. The chain combines TRBV15 with TRBJ2-2; D is perhaps TRBD1 (6 bases). The CDR3 runs 14 residues. Trimming cost V 0 bases and J 5 bases, with 7 bases left between them. Germline V lookup: CDR1 LNHNV, CDR2 YYDKDF (reference sequence). This CDR3 is CATSRDQGTGELFF. CDR3 nucleotides: TGTGCCACCAGCAGAGATCAGGGGACCGGGGAGCTGTTTTTT.

The chain is built from TRBV5-1 and TRBJ2-7; the match to TRBD1 covers 8 bases. V lost 0 bases and J lost 6; bases outside the gene matches: 5. CDR1 and CDR2 from the germline V gene are SGHRS and YFSETQ. The CDR3 covers 14 residues. The CDR3 bases are TGCGCCAGCAGCTTGGGAGACAGGGGTTCCGAGCAGTACTTC. Amino acid sequence: CASSLGDRGSEQYF. Full variable domain (remainder filled in from reference TRBV5-1 and TRBJ2-7): KAGVTQTPRYLIKTRGQQVTLSCSPISGHRSVSWYQQTPGQGLQFLFEYFSETQRNKGNFPGRFSGRQFSNSRSEMNVSTLELGDSALYLCASSLGDRGSEQYFGPGTRLTVT.

The V and J genes are TRBV4-3 and TRBJ2-7, with D maybe TRBD2 (6 bases). The V end was cut by 2 bases, the J end by 2 bases, with 13 bases between. This CDR3 is built from 15 residues. Germline CDR1 is LGHNA and CDR2 is YSLEER. The CDR3 loop is CASSQTGTGPYEQYF. The CDR3 DNA is TGCGCCAGCAGCCAAACCGGGACTGGGCCCTACGAGCAGTACTTC.

The chain joins TRBV29-1 to TRBJ2-5, with D maybe TRBD1 (6 bases). In germline, CDR1 is SQVTM, CDR2 ANQGSEA. CDR3 length: 12 amino acids. V was trimmed by 4 bases and J by 7 bases, leaving 13 bases between them. CDR3 region: CSVVVAGATQYF. The DNA of the CDR3 is TGCAGCGTTGTGGTGGCAGGGGCGACCCAGTACTTC.

The chain recombines TRBV18 with TRBJ2-7; no reliable D call. The germline V gene encodes CDR1 KGHSH and CDR2 LQKENI. The CDR3 is 14 amino acids. The V gene lost 0 bases and the J gene lost 6 bases, with 12 bases spanning the gap. CDR3 sequence reads: CASSPPSAVFEQYF. The CDR3 DNA follows: TGTGCCAGCTCACCACCTTCCGCGGTTTTCGAGCAGTACTTC.

The chain uses TRBV21-1 and TRBJ1-2. TRBV21-1 constitutes a pseudogene. The CDR3 runs 16 residues. This CDR3 is CASGREAGGFWYGYTF. CDR3 sequence (DNA): TGTGCCAGCGGCCGCGAGGCGGGGGGCTTTTGGTATGGCTACACCTTC.

This clone was detected a few times. The gene calls are TRBV18 and TRBJ2-6, with D possibly TRBD1 on 6 matching bases. In germline, CDR1 is KGHSH, CDR2 LQKENI. The CDR3 runs to 17 residues. V was pared by 2 bases and J by 1 base, with 12 bases between. Here the CDR3 DNA reads TGTGCCAGCTCACCAATTCGGACAGCATCTGGGGCCAACGTCCTGACTTTC. It yields the protein CASSPIRTASGANVLTF.

The sample holds a few counts of this clone. V gene TRBV21-1 combines with J gene TRBJ2-1; the DNA was not used to check the table's D call, TRBD2. TRBV21-1 constitutes a pseudogene. The CDR3 totals 22 residues. CDR3 sequence reads: CASSKGGTPGLAGVSSYNEQFF. CDR3 bases: TGTGCCAGCAGCAAAGGGGGGACTCCGGGACTTGCGGGGGTTAGCTCCTACAATGAGCAGTTCTTC.

This chain links TRBV19 with TRBJ1-4; TRBD1 agrees at 9 bases. Germline CDR1 is LNHDA and CDR2 is SQIVND (reference sequence). The CDR3 is 17 residues long. V lost 3 bases and J lost 4; bases outside the gene matches: 9. CDR3 sequence: CASSISTGGHLNEKLFF. For the CDR3, the DNA is TGTGCCAGTAGTATCTCGACAGGGGGGCACCTTAATGAAAAACTGTTTTTT.

The chain employs TRBV11-2 and TRBJ2-3; 10 nucleotides agree with TRBD1. The trim removed 5 bases at V and 4 bases at J, leaving 9 bases unmatched. Germline V gene lookup returns CDR1 SGHAT and CDR2 FQNNGV. The CDR3 extends over 16 amino acids. The CDR3 DNA reads TGTGCCAGCAGCCCCTCCCGGGACAGGGGCTCAGATACGCAGTATTTT. It specifies CASSPSRDRGSDTQYF.

V is TRBV12-5 and J is TRBJ1-4; a weak D match, TRBD1 (5 bases). The CDR3 length is 15 residues. Trimming took 1 base from V and 4 from J, leaving 10 bases between them. CDR1 and CDR2 (germline): LGHNT, FRNRAP. CDR3: CASGLGGLVNEKLFF. The DNA for the CDR3 is TGTGCTAGTGGTTTGGGGGGACTGGTTAATGAAAAACTGTTTTTT.

The rearrangement joins TRBV5-1 to TRBJ2-1, with no clear D. The CDR3 spans 12 residues. V lost 7 bases, J lost 5 bases, and 10 bases lay in between. Germline CDR1 reads SGHRS; CDR2 reads YFSETQ. The CDR3 region has the DNA TGCGCCAGCTCGGTACCTAACAATGAGCAGTTCTTC. It encodes CASSVPNNEQFF. Looking up the rest from reference TRBV5-1 and TRBJ2-1 gives the full variable domain: KAGVTQTPRYLIKTRGQQVTLSCSPISGHRSVSWYQQTPGQGLQFLFEYFSETQRNKGNFPGRFSGRQFSNSRSEMNVSTLELGDSALYLCASSVPNNEQFFGPGTRLTVL.

V is TRBV29-1 and J is TRBJ2-5; D gene uncertain. Germline V gene sequence: CDR1 SQVTM, CDR2 ANQGSEA. This CDR3 region has 13 residues. With 4 bases removed from V and 4 bases from J, the gap between germline ends came to 13 bases. The CDR3 sequence is CSVGGGPSETQYF. For the CDR3, the DNA is TGCAGCGTTGGAGGTGGCCCCTCAGAGACCCAGTACTTC.

This sequence joins TRBV10-3 and TRBJ1-1; 8 bases agree with TRBD1. With 11 bases clipped from V and 0 bases from J, the junction kept 5 bases outside the gene matches. CDR3 length: 13 amino acids. In germline, CDR1 is ENHRY, CDR2 SYGVKD. As DNA, the CDR3 is TGTGCCGTAGACAGGGGCATGAACACTGAAGCTTTCTTT. It yields the protein CAVDRGMNTEAFF.

V and J are TRBV19 and TRBJ1-6; D is possibly TRBD1 (5 bases). Germline CDR1 reads LNHDA; CDR2 reads SQIVND (reference sequence). V lost 3 bases and J lost 2, with 8 bases in between. The length of the CDR3 is 15 residues. Written as DNA, the CDR3 is TGTGCCAGTAGTATCAGGGATACCTATAATTCACCCCTCCACTTT. This translates into CASSIRDTYNSPLHF.

This chain links TRBV6-6 with TRBJ2-3; 7 bases are shared with TRBD1. V shed 6 bases, J shed 1 base, and the junction held 7 bases outside the gene matches. Germline CDR1 MNHNY, CDR2 SVGAGI (reference sequence). CDR3 length: 15 amino acids. CDR3 in amino acids: CASSTGTAGTDTQYF. The CDR3 DNA reads TGTGCCAGCAGCACCGGGACAGCAGGCACAGATACGCAGTATTTT.